One and the same sample provided the 21 T cell receptor beta chains below, sequenced in a study of OX40 agonist ivuxolimab in advanced cancers. The method was immunoSEQ multiplex PCR; TCRdb's version includes in-frame clones alone and lacks a portion of them. Of around 100,000 clones in the sample, 89% were seen once. The input for sequencing was CD4+ or CD8+ T cells sorted from blood, taken in a trial of the OX40 agonist ivuxolimab. The receptors were gathered from an adult with an advanced solid tumor such as melanoma, head and neck, liver or kidney cancer.

V usage is TRBV12-5 and J usage is TRBJ1-4; 10 bases are a match to TRBD1. This CDR3 region has 16 residues. The V gene end was trimmed by 1 base and the J gene end by 8 bases; junction bases not matched to a gene: 7. Germline V gene sequence: CDR1 LGHNT, CDR2 FRNRAP. The CDR3 sequence is CASGLAFDRGQEKLFF. As DNA, the CDR3 is TGTGCTAGTGGTTTGGCTTTTGACAGGGGGCAGGAAAAACTGTTTTTT.

The J gene is TRBJ2-7, the V gene TRBV4-2; 9 bases map to TRBD1. V shed 2 bases, J shed 1 base, and the junction held 6 bases outside the gene matches. The germline gives CDR1 LGHNA, CDR2 YNFKEQ. This CDR3 spans 16 amino acids. CDR3 sequence reads: CASSQPSGTGSYEQYF. CDR3 coding DNA: TGTGCCAGCAGCCAACCCTCCGGGACAGGGTCCTACGAGCAGTACTTC.

The chain is built from TRBV5-4 and TRBJ2-3; the D is unclear. The CDR3 covers 12 residues. Germline values: CDR1 SGHNT, CDR2 YYREEE (reference sequence). Between the trimmed V and J ends, which lost 1 base and 5 bases, there was a span of 5 bases. In DNA form, the CDR3 reads TGTGCCAGCAGCTTGCCTGGAGATACGCAGTATTTT. It yields the protein CASSLPGDTQYF.

With regard to this clone: The sample carries other DNA sequences with the same CDR3. This chain links TRBV5-1 with TRBJ2-1; TRBD2 matches at 12 bases. CDR1 and CDR2 from the germline V gene are SGHRS and YFSETQ. This CDR3 is built from 15 residues. J lost 5 bases, V lost 4 bases, and 4 bases had no gene match. CDR3 amino acids: CASSLRTSGNNEQFF. CDR3 coding DNA: TGCGCCAGCAGCCTTCGGACTAGCGGGAACAATGAGCAGTTCTTC.

J is TRBJ2-1 and V is TRBV9; D remains unclear. Germline loops: CDR1 SGDLS, CDR2 YYNGEE. The CDR3 is 14 residues long. Trimming pared 3 bases from V and 8 bases from J, leaving 15 bases between. The CDR3 region is CASSAITSNHEQFF. The DNA of the CDR3 is TGTGCCAGCAGCGCCATAACATCAAACCATGAGCAGTTCTTC.

V is TRBV2 and J is TRBJ2-5, with TRBD2 matching over 11 bases. The J call could be wrong; TRBJ2-7 is a better fit for the DNA end. Germline CDR1 reads SNHLY; CDR2 reads FYNNEI. The CDR3 totals 15 residues. The chain's CDR3 is CASNKGLAAAYEQYF. DNA for the CDR3: TGTGCCAGCAATAAGGGACTAGCGGCGGCCTACGAGCAGTACTTC.

The CDR3 region has the DNA TGCGCCAGCAGCCGGGAGGGGACTAGCGGGAGCATCTCCTACAATGAGCAGTTCTTC. Translated, it gives CASSREGTSGSISYNEQFF. The V gene is TRBV4-1, the J gene TRBJ2-1; 14 bases align to TRBD2. The trim removed 4 bases at V and 0 bases at J, leaving 8 bases unmatched. From germline, CDR1 is MGHRA and CDR2 YSYEKL. The CDR3 loop spans 19 amino acids.

This clone has only one observation. Compared with germline, one end of the junction differs, possibly owing to a read error. The J gene is TRBJ1-4, the V gene TRBV7-9, with D unclear. Per germline, CDR1 SEHNR and CDR2 FQNEAQ (reference sequence). The CDR3 is 14 amino acids. The CDR3, as DNA: TGTGCCAGCAGCCTAGCAGTGGGTACCGAAAAACTGTTTTTT. It is translated as CASSLAVGTEKLFF.

The genes are TRBV4-1 and TRBJ1-3, with 11 bases fitting TRBD1. In germline, CDR1 is MGHRA, CDR2 YSYEKL. The CDR3 extends over 16 amino acids. The V and J ends lost 4 bases and 6 bases, in that order; junction bases with no gene match: 8. DNA for the CDR3: TGCGCCAGCAGCCCAGAGGACAGGGGGCTTGTAAACACCATATATTTT. Protein product: CASSPEDRGLVNTIYF.

V and J are TRBV7-9 and TRBJ1-6; D is ambiguous. Germline lookup yields CDR1 SEHNR and CDR2 FQNEAQ (reference sequence). This CDR3 comprises 13 residues. The V and J ends lost 1 base and 8 bases respectively, with 6 bases between them. The CDR3: CASSLDSHSPLHF. CDR3 bases: TGTGCCAGCAGCTTAGATTCCCATTCACCCCTCCACTTT.

The V gene is TRBV9, the J gene TRBJ1-4; possible D gene TRBD1, 5 bases. The CDR3 is made up of 15 amino acids. Germline CDR1 is SGDLS and CDR2 is YYNGEE. With 2 bases removed from V and 3 bases from J, the gap between germline ends came to 11 bases. The CDR3 region is CASSVATASNEKLFF. The CDR3 DNA is TGTGCCAGCAGCGTCGCGACAGCCTCTAATGAAAAACTGTTTTTT.

The CDR3 loop is CASSLVARARSYNEQFF. CDR3 nucleotides: TGTGCCAGCAGCCTAGTGGCCAGGGCCCGCTCCTACAATGAGCAGTTCTTC. This rearrangement joins TRBV5-4 to TRBJ2-1; D possibly corresponds to TRBD1 (5 bases). The CDR3 is 17 residues long. Trimming pared 4 bases from V and 0 bases from J, leaving 17 bases between. Germline CDR1 reads SGHNT; CDR2 reads YYREEE (reference sequence).

The chain recombines TRBV6-1 with TRBJ1-4, with 7 positions matching TRBD1. Trimming took 8 bases from V and 8 from J; bases not matched to a gene: 11. CDR3 length equals 14 residues. Germline lookup yields CDR1 MNHNS and CDR2 SASEGT. This CDR3 reads CASFEGAQIEKLFF. DNA of the CDR3: TGTGCCAGCTTCGAGGGGGCCCAGATCGAAAAACTGTTTTTT.

The chain employs TRBV6-5 and TRBJ1-2; D is perhaps TRBD1 (5 bases). The germline gives CDR1 MNHEY, CDR2 SVGAGI. The CDR3 is 14 amino acids. V was clipped by 5 bases and J by 4 bases, with 14 bases between them. As DNA, the CDR3 is TGTGCCAGCAGTCCCTCGGGACGGTTCTATGGCTACACCTTC. Its translation is CASSPSGRFYGYTF.

The gene calls are TRBV6-5 and TRBJ2-1; 8 bases line up with TRBD2. With V trimmed by 2 bases and J by 7 bases, 7 bases remained unmatched. Germline CDR1 MNHEY, CDR2 SVGAGI. The CDR3 has 15 amino acids. The CDR3 bases are TGTGCCAGCAGTTACAGTGGCGGGAGGTCAAATGAGCAGTTCTTC. Translating gives CASSYSGGRSNEQFF.

This chain joins TRBV5-1 and TRBJ1-1; 10 bases line up with TRBD1. The J segment lost 4 bases and the V segment lost 4 bases, leaving 7 bases of the junction unmatched. The CDR3 totals 15 residues. Germline CDR1 SGHRS, CDR2 YFSETQ. The CDR3 protein is CASSARQGAFTEAFF. CDR3 sequence (DNA): TGCGCCAGCAGCGCCCGACAGGGGGCATTCACTGAAGCTTTCTTT.

This clone was seen only once. The rearrangement uses TRBV29-1 and TRBJ1-2; no clear D gene. V shed 6 bases and J shed 4 bases, with 15 bases lying between them. Germline V gene sequence: CDR1 SQVTM, CDR2 ANQGSEA. The length of the CDR3 is 13 residues. The CDR3: CSVVARGAYGYTF. The CDR3 nucleotides read TGCAGCGTAGTTGCTCGGGGTGCCTATGGCTACACCTTC.

This chain links TRBV11-3 with TRBJ2-2; 11 bases agree with TRBD2. The CDR3 contains 15 residues. Germline-derived CDR1 and CDR2 are SGHNT and YENEEA. Trimming removed 5 bases from V and 6 bases from J; junction bases left unmatched: 5. The DNA of the CDR3 is TGTGCCAGCAGCCGACTAGCGGGATTCGCCGGGGAGCTGTTTTTT. Translating gives CASSRLAGFAGELFF. Using reference TRBV11-3 and TRBJ2-2 for the parts outside the CDR3, the full variable domain is EAGVVQSPRYKIIEKKQPVAFWCNPISGHNTLYWYLQNLGQGPELLIRYENEEAVDDSQLPKDRFSAERLKGVDSTLKIQPAELGDSAVYLCASSRLAGFAGELFFGEGSRLTVL.

This clone appeared once. The gene calls are TRBV9 and TRBJ2-1; 8 nucleotides align to TRBD2. Germline loops: CDR1 SGDLS, CDR2 YYNGEE. V was pared by 0 bases and J by 8 bases, with 7 bases of the junction left unmatched. CDR3 length: 15 amino acids. CDR3 coding DNA: TGTGCCAGCAGCGTAGTTCCGGGGGGGCCACATGAGCAGTTCTTC. Translated: CASSVVPGGPHEQFF.

This chain uses TRBV27 with TRBJ1-1; D is uncertain. The V gene lost 2 bases and the J gene lost 1 base, with 11 bases spanning the gap. This CDR3 has 15 amino acids. The germline V gene encodes CDR1 MNHEY and CDR2 SMNVEV (reference sequence). The CDR3 DNA sequence: TGTGCCAGCAGTTTAAAGTGGCAGGCGAACACTGAAGCTTTCTTT. Protein sequence: CASSLKWQANTEAFF.

The rearrangement links TRBV20-1 to TRBJ2-7; D is uncertain. This CDR3 has 11 amino acids. The V and J ends lost 6 bases and 2 bases respectively, with 8 bases between them. Germline CDR1 and CDR2: DFQATT and SNEGSKA (reference sequence). The CDR3, as DNA: TGCAGTGCCCCTTATACCTACGAGCAGTACTTC. Its translation: CSAPYTYEQYF.